Below are 3 T cell receptor beta chains sequenced from a single sample in a study. Via MiXCR, TCRdb re-called the 5' RACE reads, giving one row per CDR3 protein. The sample holds roughly 42,000 distinct CDR3 sequences, about 32% seen once. Sequenced input: tumor-infiltrating memory CD4+ T cells sorted from the breast tumor. Indicated subset: memory CD4+ T cells, CD4+CD45RO+CD25-. The source is a female donor with breast cancer.

The chain links TRBV6-5 to TRBJ1-1; a weak D match, TRBD1 (6 bases). CDR1 MNHEY and CDR2 SVGAGI come from the germline V gene. The CDR3 contains 14 residues. Trimming pared 7 bases from V and 3 bases from J, leaving 15 bases between. The CDR3 DNA is TGTGCCAGCATCCGGACAGTTTTTCACACTGAAGCTTTCTTT. It translates to CASIRTVFHTEAFF.

Notes on this clonotype: Just one base apart from a much larger clone, this may be a read error. The chain has TRBV20-1 and TRBJ2-4; unclear D gene. CDR3 length: 16 residues. Germline V gene lookup returns CDR1 DFQATT and CDR2 SNEGSKA (reference sequence). The V gene lost 0 bases and the J gene lost 0 bases, with 12 bases spanning the gap. The CDR3 reads CSARDSRTRAKNIQYF. In DNA, the CDR3 is TGCAGTGCTAGAGATTCTAGGACGCGAGCCAAAAACATTCAGTACTTC.

The V and J genes are TRBV28 and TRBJ2-1; TRBD2 matches at 8 bases. CDR1 and CDR2 from the germline V gene are MDHEN and SYDVKM. The J segment lost 5 bases and the V segment lost 3 bases, leaving 6 bases of the junction unmatched. This CDR3 region has 15 residues. The CDR3 DNA reads TGTGCCAGCAGTTTTGAGCGGGAGTTAAACAATGAGCAGTTCTTC. Residues: CASSFERELNNEQFF.